This entry concerns a single T cell receptor beta chain. Antigen: not known. In the naive CD8 group, cells lacked CD45RO and were positively selected for CCR7, so terminally differentiated effector memory CD45RA+ cells were left out. This entry is derived from a study of shared clonotypes between healthy human individuals. Study at large: Donors had three CD4 naive, three CD4 memory, two CD8 naive and one CD8 memory plate apiece. Overall study findings and caveats: A reduction in generation probabilities was seen for non-shared clonotypes relative to those shared by all four donors.

The assay was immunoSEQ multiplex PCR, and TCRdb's table has in-frame clones only and misses some. Of about 2,200,000 clones listed, more than 85% are singletons. The length of the CDR3 is 13 residues. Between the trimmed V and J ends, which lost 3 bases and 6 bases, there was a span of 9 bases. CDR1 is GTSNPN, CDR2 SVGIG, per germline (reference sequence). This TCR was sampled from a man younger than 30 in good health. Some clones in this sample may be carry-over from other donors' samples. The sample comprised naive CD8+ T cells from PBMCs. The V call is TRBV30, the J call TRBJ1-6; D uncertain. CDR3 protein: CAWSEGSNSPLHF. The CDR3 DNA is TGTGCCTGGAGCGAAGGGTCTAATTCACCCCTCCACTTT.